This TCR beta chain was profiled in a study of cytotoxic CD8 clonotypes in ibrutinib-treated CLL. Study overall: Response samples came after a median roughly twelve months of treatment, range 6 to 36. Overall study results and limits: Contraction or stability on treatment was seen for public clonotypes, which were uncommon. Clonality went up at the time of ibrutinib response, stayed stable in sustained remission, and later dropped back toward its baseline level at progression.

Per the germline V gene, CDR1 is MDHEN and CDR2 is SYDVKM. This CDR3 comprises 14 residues. The ends were cut back, 2 bases at V and 10 bases at J, with 12 bases in the middle. This clone came up a few times. Its antigen remains unidentified. Sequencing was performed with immunoSEQ multiplex PCR; in TCRdb, only in-frame clones are kept and a portion is missing. The sample has 35,000 to 40,000 clones; approximately 51% are singletons. The chain recombines TRBV28 with TRBJ1-6, with D perhaps TRBD1 (5 bases). Here the sequenced sample was PBMCs, taken before ibrutinib treatment. This receptor was taken from a human donor with chronic lymphocytic leukemia. The CDR3 protein is CASSLMRGSSPLHF. CDR3 DNA sequence: TGTGCCAGCAGTTTAATGAGGGGTAGCTCACCCCTCCACTTT.